This TCR beta chain originates from a study of cytomegalovirus exposure and HLA in healthy donors. Whole-study findings and limits: An analysis that came later showed most CMV-associated TCR beta chains appearing HLA-restricted. Reports indicated that the classifier achieved high specificity and sensitivity in diagnosing cytomegalovirus status.

Primers included in the PCR were 60 Vbeta and 13 Jbeta primers. Clones were read by immunoSEQ multiplex PCR, and TCRdb kept only the in-frame ones, dropping some. The sample consists of 200,000 to 250,000 clones, around 81% of them appearing once. The CDR3 runs to 15 residues. From germline, CDR1 is ENHRY and CDR2 SYGVKD. V gave up 0 bases and J gave up 4 bases, with 10 bases separating them. To note about this clone: Antigen: not known.

The receptor was derived from a woman aged 60-75 years in good health and CMV-seropositive. The gene calls are TRBV10-3 and TRBJ1-3; no clear D. Sequenced: PBMCs. CDR3 residues: CAISESTGSGNTIYF. The CDR3, as DNA: TGTGCCATCAGTGAGTCGACCGGGTCCGGAAACACCATATATTTT.